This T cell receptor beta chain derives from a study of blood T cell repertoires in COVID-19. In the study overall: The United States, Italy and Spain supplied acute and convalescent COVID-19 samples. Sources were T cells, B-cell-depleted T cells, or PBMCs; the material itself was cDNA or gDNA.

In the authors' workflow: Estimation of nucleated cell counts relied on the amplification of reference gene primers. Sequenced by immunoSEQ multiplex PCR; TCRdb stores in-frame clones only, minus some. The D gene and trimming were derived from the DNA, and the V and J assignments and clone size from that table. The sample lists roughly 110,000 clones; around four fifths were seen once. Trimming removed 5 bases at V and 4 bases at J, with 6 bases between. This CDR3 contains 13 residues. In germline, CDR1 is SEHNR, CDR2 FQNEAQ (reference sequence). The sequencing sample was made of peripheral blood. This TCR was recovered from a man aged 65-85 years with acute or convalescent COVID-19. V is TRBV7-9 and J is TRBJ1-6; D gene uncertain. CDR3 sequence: CASSLSYNSPLHF. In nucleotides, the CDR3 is TGTGCCAGCAGCCTCAGTTATAATTCACCCCTCCACTTT.